The rows below give T cell receptor beta chains drawn from one sample of a study of shared clonotypes between healthy human individuals. TCRdb keeps only in-frame clones here, not all; method: immunoSEQ multiplex PCR. Counted here are hundreds of thousands of clones, almost 97% occurring once; the ten biggest clones make up 0.06%. The sequencing input was naive CD4+ T cells sorted from blood. Source of these receptors: a woman in her thirties in good health. The CDR3 runs from the conserved cysteine through the conserved F or W. Each record gives: CDR3 protein, CDR3 DNA, V gene, clone size, CDR3 length, D gene, J gene. A D gene is named only where the DNA matches it firmly. Rows give clone size only sometimes, using once, few, many, or a class for an expanded clone.

CDR3 protein: CASSELDLNQPQHF
CDR3 DNA: TGTGCCAGCAGTGAACTGGATTTAAATCAGCCCCAGCATTTT
V gene: TRBV2
clone size: once
CDR3 length: 14
D gene: -
J gene: TRBJ1-5

CDR3 protein: CASSKDSSATNEKLFF
CDR3 DNA: TGTGCCAGCAGTAAAGACAGCTCTGCAACTAATGAAAAACTGTTTTTT
V gene: TRBV28
clone size: once
CDR3 length: 16
D gene: -
J gene: TRBJ1-4

CDR3 protein: CASSLVGSGTDTQYF
CDR3 DNA: TGTGCCAGCAGCTTAGTTGGGAGCGGCACAGATACGCAGTATTTT
V gene: TRBV11-2
clone size: -
CDR3 length: 15
D gene: -
J gene: TRBJ2-3

CDR3 protein: CASSHKREGGNEQFF
CDR3 DNA: TGCGCCAGCAGCCACAAGCGGGAGGGAGGCAATGAGCAGTTCTTC
V gene: TRBV4-1
clone size: -
CDR3 length: 15
D gene: TRBD2
J gene: TRBJ2-1

CDR3 protein: CASRTPAASYEQYF
CDR3 DNA: TGTGCCAGCAGAACTCCGGCCGCCTCCTACGAGCAGTACTTC
V gene: TRBV28
clone size: once
CDR3 length: 14
D gene: -
J gene: TRBJ2-7

CDR3 protein: CASSETRTVYEQYF
CDR3 DNA: TGCGCCAGCAGTGAAACGAGGACAGTCTACGAGCAGTACTTC
V gene: TRBV10-1
clone size: -
CDR3 length: 14
D gene: -
J gene: TRBJ2-7

CDR3 protein: CASNPLEMVNTGELFF
CDR3 DNA: TGCGCCAGCAACCCTCTAGAAATGGTGAACACCGGGGAGCTGTTTTTT
V gene: TRBV10-2
clone size: -
CDR3 length: 16
D gene: -
J gene: TRBJ2-2

CDR3 protein: CASSYSRWDDYEQYF
CDR3 DNA: TGTGCCAGCAGTTACTCCCGATGGGACGACTACGAGCAGTACTTC
V gene: TRBV6-5
clone size: -
CDR3 length: 15
D gene: -
J gene: TRBJ2-7

CDR3 protein: CASSIGDRADGYTF
CDR3 DNA: TGTGCCAGCAGCATAGGGGACAGGGCGGATGGCTACACCTTC
V gene: TRBV7-8
clone size: once
CDR3 length: 14
D gene: TRBD1
J gene: TRBJ1-2

CDR3 protein: CSAWTSGLWTSTDTQYF
CDR3 DNA: TGCAGCGCGTGGACTAGCGGGTTATGGACTAGCACAGATACGCAGTATTTT
V gene: TRBV29-1
clone size: -
CDR3 length: 17
D gene: TRBD2
J gene: TRBJ2-3

CDR3 protein: CASRPGEWAGYTF
CDR3 DNA: TGTGCCAGCAGGCCAGGGGAATGGGCGGGCTACACCTTC
V gene: TRBV2
clone size: -
CDR3 length: 13
D gene: -
J gene: TRBJ1-2

CDR3 protein: CASSNEPYEQYF
CDR3 DNA: TGTGCCAGCAGCAACGAGCCTTACGAGCAGTACTTC
V gene: TRBV7-8
clone size: -
CDR3 length: 12
D gene: -
J gene: TRBJ2-7

CDR3 protein: CASSFPGKAGNEQFF
CDR3 DNA: TGTGCCAGCAGTTTTCCGGGAAAGGCGGGCAATGAGCAGTTCTTC
V gene: TRBV28
clone size: -
CDR3 length: 15
D gene: -
J gene: TRBJ2-1

CDR3 protein: CASRFSGRTDLGEQYF
CDR3 DNA: TGTGCCAGCAGATTTAGCGGGAGGACTGATCTGGGCGAGCAGTACTTC
V gene: TRBV7-9
clone size: -
CDR3 length: 16
D gene: TRBD2
J gene: TRBJ2-7

CDR3 protein: CASSKRAGGEQYF
CDR3 DNA: TGTGCCAGCTCTAAAAGAGCTGGGGGCGAGCAGTACTTC
V gene: TRBV18
clone size: -
CDR3 length: 13
D gene: -
J gene: TRBJ2-7

CDR3 protein: CASSSNRGSDSYEQYF
CDR3 DNA: TGTGCCAGCAGCTCAAACAGGGGGTCGGACTCCTACGAGCAGTACTTC
V gene: TRBV7-9
clone size: -
CDR3 length: 16
D gene: TRBD1
J gene: TRBJ2-7

CDR3 protein: CASSDQGRETQYF
CDR3 DNA: TGCGCCAGCAGTGATCAGGGGCGAGAGACCCAGTACTTC
V gene: TRBV10-1
clone size: -
CDR3 length: 13
D gene: -
J gene: TRBJ2-5

CDR3 protein: CASSSGWSSYNEQFF
CDR3 DNA: TGTGCCAGTAGTAGCGGGTGGAGCTCCTACAATGAGCAGTTCTTC
V gene: TRBV19
clone size: -
CDR3 length: 15
D gene: -
J gene: TRBJ2-1

CDR3 protein: CASSTIQRGGTDTQYF
CDR3 DNA: TGTGCCAGTAGCACTATCCAACGGGGGGGCACAGATACGCAGTATTTT
V gene: TRBV19
clone size: -
CDR3 length: 16
D gene: TRBD2
J gene: TRBJ2-3

CDR3 protein: CASSFGNGGAKNIQYF
CDR3 DNA: TGTGCCAGCAGTTTCGGGAACGGGGGAGCCAAAAACATTCAGTACTTC
V gene: TRBV28
clone size: -
CDR3 length: 16
D gene: -
J gene: TRBJ2-4

CDR3 protein: CASSTNGQGAMNIQYF
CDR3 DNA: TGTGCCAGCTCCACAAATGGACAGGGGGCGATGAACATTCAGTACTTC
V gene: TRBV25-1
clone size: -
CDR3 length: 16
D gene: TRBD1
J gene: TRBJ2-4

CDR3 protein: CASSYGLSSYNEQFF
CDR3 DNA: TGTGCCAGCAGCTACGGACTTAGCTCCTACAATGAGCAGTTCTTC
V gene: TRBV7-8
clone size: once
CDR3 length: 15
D gene: -
J gene: TRBJ2-1

CDR3 protein: CASSQIPDRLEAFF
CDR3 DNA: TGTGCCAGCAGTCAAATACCCGACAGGCTTGAAGCTTTCTTT
V gene: TRBV28
clone size: -
CDR3 length: 14
D gene: -
J gene: TRBJ1-1

CDR3 protein: CASSPPGRNEAFF
CDR3 DNA: TGTGCCAGCAGTCCACCGGGACGGAACGAAGCTTTCTTT
V gene: TRBV27
clone size: -
CDR3 length: 13
D gene: -
J gene: TRBJ1-1

CDR3 protein: CASSTAGRAINYGYTF
CDR3 DNA: TGTGCCAGCAGTACAGCGGGGCGGGCTATTAACTATGGCTACACCTTC
V gene: TRBV28
clone size: -
CDR3 length: 16
D gene: -
J gene: TRBJ1-2

CDR3 protein: CASSQDTWAGPRTYEQYF
CDR3 DNA: TGTGCCAGCAGCCAAGACACTTGGGCGGGACCCCGAACCTACGAGCAGTACTTC
V gene: TRBV4-2
clone size: few
CDR3 length: 18
D gene: -
J gene: TRBJ2-7

CDR3 protein: CASSPQGGGTGELFF
CDR3 DNA: TGTGCCAGCAGCCCCCAGGGCGGGGGTACCGGGGAGCTGTTTTTT
V gene: TRBV11-2
clone size: -
CDR3 length: 15
D gene: TRBD2
J gene: TRBJ2-2